This TCR beta chain was documented in a study of cytomegalovirus exposure and HLA in healthy donors. The PCR employed 60 Vbeta primers together with 13 Jbeta primers. Libraries were prepared by immunoSEQ multiplex PCR; TCRdb keeps only in-frame clonotypes and omits some of them. This sample's clone table lists 200,000 to 250,000 clones. The V end was cut by 2 bases, the J end by 8 bases, with 7 bases between. CDR3 size: 12 residues. CDR1 is MNHNY and CDR2 is SVGAGI in the germline V gene (reference sequence). The sequenced material came from PBMCs. The J gene is TRBJ2-1, the V gene TRBV6-6; D gene unclear. This receptor was identified in a woman aged 30 to 39 in good health and CMV-seropositive. The CDR3 region has the DNA TGTGCCAGCAGTTACACCCGAGATGAGCAGTTCTTC. Amino acid sequence: CASSYTRDEQFF.